This T cell receptor (beta chain) was recovered during a study of Ad26.COV2.S vaccination and SARS-CoV-2 variants. Profiling relied on immunoSEQ multiplex PCR, and the TCRdb table lists in-frame clones only, not all of them. The table lists 400,000 to 450,000 clones, 80% to 95% of them singletons. From germline, CDR1 is MNHEY and CDR2 SMNVEV (reference sequence). V lost 10 bases to trimming and J lost 1 base, with 22 bases between them. This CDR3 comprises 17 residues. Treatment here: some 20 received Ad26.COV2.S at low or high dose, single or two shots; about 5 received placebo; per-sample allocation not given. Sampling happened 63 days after the first vaccine or placebo injection. A Boston adult aged 18-55 years was the donor.

This TCR came from a person between 18 and 60 years old who received the Ad26.COV2.S COVID-19 vaccine or a placebo. Sample: peripheral blood, taken in a trial of Ad26.COV2.S vaccine versus placebo. This chain uses TRBV27 with TRBJ2-2, with a weak D call TRBD2 (6 bases). The chain's CDR3 is CATTQTPGTLNTGELFF. For the CDR3, the DNA is TGTGCCACTACGCAAACTCCCGGGACTCTGAACACCGGGGAGCTGTTTTTT.